This paragraph covers one T cell receptor beta chain sequence. Its antigen is not known. V lost 0 bases, J lost 11 bases, and 16 bases lay in between. CDR1 and CDR2 (germline): MGHRA, YSYEKL. This CDR3 comprises 14 residues. The sample belongs to a study of cytomegalovirus exposure and HLA in healthy donors. Points from the study as a whole: TCR beta sequences numbering roughly 16,000 were associated with HLA alleles at 0.05 false discovery rate in a later analysis. Across donors, sequencing depth was assumed by presence/absence analyses to be roughly uniform. TCR sequences were mostly rare, though some public TCRs occurred in many donors.

The PCR ran on 60 Vbeta and 13 Jbeta primers. This table comes from immunoSEQ multiplex PCR, and its TCRdb copy is limited to in-frame clones, with some not included. The data show more than 40,000 clones, and the top ten clones hold 25% to 30%. V gene TRBV4-1 combines with J gene TRBJ2-5; possibly TRBD1 for D (6 bases). The TCR originated in a man aged 40-49 years in good health and CMV-seropositive. The sample was PBMCs. The DNA for the CDR3 is TGCGCCAGCAGCCAAGAGGGGGCCGTCACGGGACAGTACTTC. Its protein is CASSQEGAVTGQYF.